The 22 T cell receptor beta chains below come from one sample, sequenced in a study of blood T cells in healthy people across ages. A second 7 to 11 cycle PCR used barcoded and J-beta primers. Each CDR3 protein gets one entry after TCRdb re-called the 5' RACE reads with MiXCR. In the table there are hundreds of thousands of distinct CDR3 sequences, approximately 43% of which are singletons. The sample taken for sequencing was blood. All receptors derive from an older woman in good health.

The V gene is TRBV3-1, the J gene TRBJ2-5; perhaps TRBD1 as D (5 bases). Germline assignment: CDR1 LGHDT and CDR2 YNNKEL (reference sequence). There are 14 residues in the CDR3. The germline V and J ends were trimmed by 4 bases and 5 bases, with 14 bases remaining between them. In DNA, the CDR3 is TGTGCCAGCAGCCCCCAGGGAAAGGAGGAGACCCAGTACTTC. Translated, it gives CASSPQGKEETQYF.

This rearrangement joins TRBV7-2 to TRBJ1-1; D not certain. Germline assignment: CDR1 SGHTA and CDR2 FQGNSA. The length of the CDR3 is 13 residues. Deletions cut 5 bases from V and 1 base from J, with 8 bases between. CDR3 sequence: CASSPGWNTEAFF. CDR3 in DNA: TGTGCCAGCAGCCCCGGGTGGAACACTGAAGCTTTCTTT.

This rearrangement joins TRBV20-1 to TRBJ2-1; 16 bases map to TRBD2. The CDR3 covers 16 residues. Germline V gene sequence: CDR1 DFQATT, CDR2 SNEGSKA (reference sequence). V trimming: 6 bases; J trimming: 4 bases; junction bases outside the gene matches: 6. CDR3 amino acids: CSASGLAGGGYNEQFF. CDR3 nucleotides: TGCAGTGCATCGGGACTAGCGGGGGGGGGATACAATGAGCAGTTCTTC.

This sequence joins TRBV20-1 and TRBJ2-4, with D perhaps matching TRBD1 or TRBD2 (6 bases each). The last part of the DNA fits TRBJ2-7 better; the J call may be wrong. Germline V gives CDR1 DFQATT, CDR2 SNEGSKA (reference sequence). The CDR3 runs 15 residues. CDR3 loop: CSAPPNGGTGYEQYF. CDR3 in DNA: TGCAGTGCCCCCCCGAACGGGGGCACTGGGTACGAGCAGTACTTC.

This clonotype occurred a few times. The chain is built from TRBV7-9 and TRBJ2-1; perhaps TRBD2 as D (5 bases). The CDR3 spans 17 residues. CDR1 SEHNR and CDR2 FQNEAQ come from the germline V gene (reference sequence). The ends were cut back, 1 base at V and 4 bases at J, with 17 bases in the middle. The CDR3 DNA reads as TGTGCCAGCAGCTTAGTTTCGACGACGGGAATATACAATGAGCAGTTCTTC. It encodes CASSLVSTTGIYNEQFF.

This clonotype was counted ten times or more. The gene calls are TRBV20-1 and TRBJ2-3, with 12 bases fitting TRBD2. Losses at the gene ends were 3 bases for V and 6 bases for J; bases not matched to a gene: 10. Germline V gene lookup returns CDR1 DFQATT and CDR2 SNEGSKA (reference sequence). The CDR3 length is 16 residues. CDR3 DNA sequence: TGCAGTGCTAGTGGGCTAGCGGGAGGGCTGTCTGATACGCAGTATTTT. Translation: CSASGLAGGLSDTQYF.

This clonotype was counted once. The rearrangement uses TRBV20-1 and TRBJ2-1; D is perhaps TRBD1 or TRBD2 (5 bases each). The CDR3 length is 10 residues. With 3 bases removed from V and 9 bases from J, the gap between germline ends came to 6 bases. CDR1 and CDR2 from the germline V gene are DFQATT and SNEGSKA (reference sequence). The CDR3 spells CSASGGEQFF. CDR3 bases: TGCAGTGCTAGTGGGGGTGAGCAGTTCTTC.

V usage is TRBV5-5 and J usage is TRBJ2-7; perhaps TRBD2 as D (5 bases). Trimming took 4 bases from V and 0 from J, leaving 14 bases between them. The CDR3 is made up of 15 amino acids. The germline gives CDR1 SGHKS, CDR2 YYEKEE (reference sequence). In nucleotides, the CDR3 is TGTGCCAGCAGCGCTAGCACCTCGAGCTCCTACGAGCAGTACTTC. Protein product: CASSASTSSSYEQYF.

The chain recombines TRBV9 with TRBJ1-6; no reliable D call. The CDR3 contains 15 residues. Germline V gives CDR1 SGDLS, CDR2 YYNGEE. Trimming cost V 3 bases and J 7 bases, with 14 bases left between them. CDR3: CASSAGWEGNSPLHF. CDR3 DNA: TGTGCCAGCAGCGCCGGGTGGGAGGGCAATTCACCCCTCCACTTT. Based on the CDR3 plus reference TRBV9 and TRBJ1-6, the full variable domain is DSGVTQTPKHLITATGQRVTLRCSPRSGDLSVYWYQQSLDQGLQFLIQYYNGEERAKGNILERFSAQQFPDLHSELNLSSLELGDSALYFCASSAGWEGNSPLHFGNGTRLTVT.

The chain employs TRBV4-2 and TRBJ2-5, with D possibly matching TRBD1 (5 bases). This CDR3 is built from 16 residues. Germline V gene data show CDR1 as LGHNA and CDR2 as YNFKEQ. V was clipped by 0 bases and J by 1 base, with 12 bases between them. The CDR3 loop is CASSQDVRQRQETQYF. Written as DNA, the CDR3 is TGTGCCAGCAGCCAAGATGTACGACAGCGCCAAGAGACCCAGTACTTC.

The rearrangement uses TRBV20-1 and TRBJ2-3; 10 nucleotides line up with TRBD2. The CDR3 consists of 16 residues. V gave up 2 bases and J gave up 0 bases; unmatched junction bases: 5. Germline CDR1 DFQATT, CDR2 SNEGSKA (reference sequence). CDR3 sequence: CSARLLAGISTDTQYF. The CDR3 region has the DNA TGCAGTGCTAGATTACTAGCGGGGATTAGCACAGATACGCAGTATTTT.

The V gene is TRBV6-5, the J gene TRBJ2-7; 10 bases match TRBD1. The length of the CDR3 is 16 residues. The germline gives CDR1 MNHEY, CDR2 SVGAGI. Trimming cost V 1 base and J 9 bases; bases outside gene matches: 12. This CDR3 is CASSYLPGQGRVGQYF. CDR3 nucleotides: TGTGCCAGCAGTTACTTGCCGGGACAGGGGCGCGTCGGGCAGTACTTC.

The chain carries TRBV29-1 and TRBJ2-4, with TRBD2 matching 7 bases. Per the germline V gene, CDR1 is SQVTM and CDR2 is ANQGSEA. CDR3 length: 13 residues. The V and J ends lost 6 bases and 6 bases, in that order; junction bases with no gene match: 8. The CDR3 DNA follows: TGCAGCGTCCACGGGGGGTCTGCAAACATTCAGTACTTC. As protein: CSVHGGSANIQYF.

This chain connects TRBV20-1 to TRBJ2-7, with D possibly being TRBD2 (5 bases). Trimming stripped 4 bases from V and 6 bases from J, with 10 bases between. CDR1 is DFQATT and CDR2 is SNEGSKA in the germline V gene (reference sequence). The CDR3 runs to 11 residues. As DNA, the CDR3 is TGCAGTGCTACGGAGGAACGCGAGCAGTACTTC. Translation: CSATEEREQYF.

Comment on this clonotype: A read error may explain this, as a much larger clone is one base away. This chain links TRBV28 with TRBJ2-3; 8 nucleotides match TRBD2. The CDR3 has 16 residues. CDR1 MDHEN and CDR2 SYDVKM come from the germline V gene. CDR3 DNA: TGTGCCAGCAGTTTAAGAAGCGGGAGAACCACAGAGACGCAGTATTTT. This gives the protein CASSLRSGRTTETQYF.

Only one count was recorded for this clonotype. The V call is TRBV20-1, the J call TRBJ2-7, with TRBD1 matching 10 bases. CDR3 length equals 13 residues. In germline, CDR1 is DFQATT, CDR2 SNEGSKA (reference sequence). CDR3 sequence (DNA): TGCAGCCCGGGACAGGGGTCCTCCTACGAGCAGTACTTC. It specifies CSPGQGSSYEQYF.

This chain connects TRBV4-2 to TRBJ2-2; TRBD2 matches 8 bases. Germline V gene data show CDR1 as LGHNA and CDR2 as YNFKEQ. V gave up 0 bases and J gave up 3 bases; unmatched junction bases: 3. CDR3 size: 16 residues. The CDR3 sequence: CASSQDLRGDTGELFF. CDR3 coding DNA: TGTGCCAGCAGCCAAGATTTGCGGGGGGACACCGGGGAGCTGTTTTTT.

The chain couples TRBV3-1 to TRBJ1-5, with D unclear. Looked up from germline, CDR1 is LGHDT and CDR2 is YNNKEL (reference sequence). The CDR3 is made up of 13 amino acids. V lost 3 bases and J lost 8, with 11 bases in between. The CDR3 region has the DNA TGTGCCAGCAGCCATACTGGCCTCGAGCCCCAGCATTTT. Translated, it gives CASSHTGLEPQHF.

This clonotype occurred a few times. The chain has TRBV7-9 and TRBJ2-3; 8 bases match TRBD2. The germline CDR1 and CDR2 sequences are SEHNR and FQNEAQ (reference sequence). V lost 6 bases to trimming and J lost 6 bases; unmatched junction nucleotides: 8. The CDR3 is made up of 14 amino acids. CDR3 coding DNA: TGTGCCAGCAGAAAAGCCCCGGGAGGGGATACGCAGTATTTT. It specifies CASRKAPGGDTQYF. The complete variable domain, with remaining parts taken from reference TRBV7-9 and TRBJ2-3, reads DTGVSQNPRHKITKRGQNVTFRCDPISEHNRLYWYRQTLGQGPEFLTYFQNEAQLEKSRLLSDRFSAERPKGSFSTLEIQRTEQGDSAMYLCASRKAPGGDTQYFGPGTRLTVL.

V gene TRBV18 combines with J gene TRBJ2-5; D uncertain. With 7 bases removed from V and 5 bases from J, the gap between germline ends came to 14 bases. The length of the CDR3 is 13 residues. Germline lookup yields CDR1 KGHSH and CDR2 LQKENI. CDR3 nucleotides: TGTGCCAGCTTACCGCCGGTACAGGAGACCCAGTACTTC. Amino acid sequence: CASLPPVQETQYF.

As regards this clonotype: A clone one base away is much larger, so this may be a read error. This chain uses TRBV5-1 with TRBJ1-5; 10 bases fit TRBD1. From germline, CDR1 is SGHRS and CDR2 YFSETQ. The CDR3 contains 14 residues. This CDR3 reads CAGSLGTGDQPQHF. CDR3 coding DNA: TGCGCCGGCAGCTTGGGGACAGGGGATCAGCCCCAGCATTTT.

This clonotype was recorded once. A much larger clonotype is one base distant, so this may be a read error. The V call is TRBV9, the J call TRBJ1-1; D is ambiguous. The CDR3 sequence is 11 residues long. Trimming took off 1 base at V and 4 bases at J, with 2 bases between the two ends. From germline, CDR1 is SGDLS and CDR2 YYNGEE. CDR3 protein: CASSVITEAFF. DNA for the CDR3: TGTGCCAGCAGCGTAATCACTGAAGCTTTCTTT.